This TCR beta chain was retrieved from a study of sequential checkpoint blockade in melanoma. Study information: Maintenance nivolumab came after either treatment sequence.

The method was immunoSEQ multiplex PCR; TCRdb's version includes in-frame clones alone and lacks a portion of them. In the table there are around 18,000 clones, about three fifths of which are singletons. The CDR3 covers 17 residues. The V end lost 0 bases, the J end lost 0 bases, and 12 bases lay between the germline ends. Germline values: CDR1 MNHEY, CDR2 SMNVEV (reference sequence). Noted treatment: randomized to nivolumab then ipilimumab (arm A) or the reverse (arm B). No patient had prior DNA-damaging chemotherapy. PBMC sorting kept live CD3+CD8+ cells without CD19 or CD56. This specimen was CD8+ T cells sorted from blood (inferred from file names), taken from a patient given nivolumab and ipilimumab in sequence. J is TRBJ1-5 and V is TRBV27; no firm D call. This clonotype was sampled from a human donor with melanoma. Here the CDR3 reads CASSLSRLIDSNQPQHF. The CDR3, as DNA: TGTGCCAGCAGTTTATCTCGACTGATTGATAGCAATCAGCCCCAGCATTTT.